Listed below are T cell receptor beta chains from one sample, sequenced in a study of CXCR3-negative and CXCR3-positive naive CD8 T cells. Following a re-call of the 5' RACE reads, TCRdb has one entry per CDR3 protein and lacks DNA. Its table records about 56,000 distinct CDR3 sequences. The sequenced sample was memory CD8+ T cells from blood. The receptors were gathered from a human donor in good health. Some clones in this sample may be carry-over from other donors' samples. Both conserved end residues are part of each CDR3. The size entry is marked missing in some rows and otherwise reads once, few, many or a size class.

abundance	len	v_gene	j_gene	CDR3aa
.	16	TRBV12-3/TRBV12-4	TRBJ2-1	CASSSSGGAIYNEQFF
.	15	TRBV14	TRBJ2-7	CASSQEGRGTYEQYF
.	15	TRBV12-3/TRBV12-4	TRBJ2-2	CASSLPELNTGELFF
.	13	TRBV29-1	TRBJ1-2	CSVESDREYGYTF
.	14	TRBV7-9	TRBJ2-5	CASSIGGATETQYF
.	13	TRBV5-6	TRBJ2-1	CASTQGGINEQFF
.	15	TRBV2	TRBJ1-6	CASSSTGEWNSPLHF
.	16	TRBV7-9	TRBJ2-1	CASTLPLHQENNEQFF
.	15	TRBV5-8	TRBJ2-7	CASSSPRDGSYEQYF
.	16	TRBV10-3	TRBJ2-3	CAIAPSLDVSTDTQYF
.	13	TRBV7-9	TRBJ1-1	CASSFQVNTEAFF
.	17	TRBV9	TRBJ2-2	CASSVTGTPINPGELFF
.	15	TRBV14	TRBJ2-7	CASSQDNRGGYEQYF
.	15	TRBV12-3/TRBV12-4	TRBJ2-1	CASSPTSGVYNEQFF
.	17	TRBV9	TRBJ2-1	CASSVEGLLAGTSEQFF
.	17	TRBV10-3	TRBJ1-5	CAISEPGQGEMNQPQHF
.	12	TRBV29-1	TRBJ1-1	CSVPEGDTEAFF
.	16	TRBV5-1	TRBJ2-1	CASSFGGRPQVDEQFF
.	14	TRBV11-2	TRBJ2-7	CASSLGGSPYEQYF
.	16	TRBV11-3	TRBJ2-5	CASSLRLAGGKETQYF
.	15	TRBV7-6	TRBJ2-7	CASSQQGPTYSEQYF
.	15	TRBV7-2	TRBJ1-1	CASSLPQNMNTEAFF
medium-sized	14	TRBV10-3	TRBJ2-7	CAISESREGHEQYF
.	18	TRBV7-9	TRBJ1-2	CASSPRAGQGEWDYGYTF
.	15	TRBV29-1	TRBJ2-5	CSVDGDSPGEETQYF
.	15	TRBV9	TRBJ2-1	CASSVGGQPSGEQFF
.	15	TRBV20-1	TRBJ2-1	CSARGTSGFDNEQFF
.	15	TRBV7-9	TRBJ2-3	CASKLSGGGTDTQYF
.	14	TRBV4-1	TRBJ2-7	CASALGGDSYEQYF
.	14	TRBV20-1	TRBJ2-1	CSASLGGDYNEQFF
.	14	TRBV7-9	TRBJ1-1	CASTQAGGNTEAFF
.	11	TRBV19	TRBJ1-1	CASETGFEAFF